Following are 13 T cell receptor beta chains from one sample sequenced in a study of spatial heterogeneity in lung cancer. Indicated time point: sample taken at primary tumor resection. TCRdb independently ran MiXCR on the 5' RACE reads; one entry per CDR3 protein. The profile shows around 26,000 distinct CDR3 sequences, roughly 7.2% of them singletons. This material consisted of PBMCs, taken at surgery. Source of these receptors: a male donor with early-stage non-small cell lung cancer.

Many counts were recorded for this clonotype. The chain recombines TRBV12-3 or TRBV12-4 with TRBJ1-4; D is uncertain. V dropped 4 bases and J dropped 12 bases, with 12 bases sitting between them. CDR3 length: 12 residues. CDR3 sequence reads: CASSSVRQELFF. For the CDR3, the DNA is TGTGCCAGCAGTTCCGTACGGCAGGAACTGTTTTTT.

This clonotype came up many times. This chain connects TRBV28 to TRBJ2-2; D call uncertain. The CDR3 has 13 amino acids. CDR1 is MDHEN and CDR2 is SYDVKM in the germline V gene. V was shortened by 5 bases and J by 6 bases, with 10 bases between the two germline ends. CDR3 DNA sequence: TGTGCCAGCAGTATAACTTTTGCCGGGGAGCTGTTTTTT. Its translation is CASSITFAGELFF.

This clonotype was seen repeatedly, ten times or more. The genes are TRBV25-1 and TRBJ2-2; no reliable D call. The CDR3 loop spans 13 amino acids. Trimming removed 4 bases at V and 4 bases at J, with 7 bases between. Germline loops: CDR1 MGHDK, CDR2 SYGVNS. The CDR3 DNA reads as TGTGCCAGCAGTGGGCCCGTCACCGGGGAGCTGTTTTTT. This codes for CASSGPVTGELFF.

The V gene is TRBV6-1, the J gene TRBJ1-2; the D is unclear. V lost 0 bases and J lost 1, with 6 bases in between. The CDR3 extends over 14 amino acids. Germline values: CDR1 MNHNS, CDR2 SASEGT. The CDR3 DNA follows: TGTGCCAGCAGTGAAGCGGGCAGTAACTATGGCTACACCTTC. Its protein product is CASSEAGSNYGYTF.

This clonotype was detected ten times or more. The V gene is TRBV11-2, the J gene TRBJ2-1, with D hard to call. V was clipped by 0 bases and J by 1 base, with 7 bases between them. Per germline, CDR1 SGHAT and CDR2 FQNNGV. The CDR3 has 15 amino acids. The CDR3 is CASSLEFQSYNEQFF. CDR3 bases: TGTGCCAGCAGCTTAGAGTTTCAATCCTACAATGAGCAGTTCTTC.

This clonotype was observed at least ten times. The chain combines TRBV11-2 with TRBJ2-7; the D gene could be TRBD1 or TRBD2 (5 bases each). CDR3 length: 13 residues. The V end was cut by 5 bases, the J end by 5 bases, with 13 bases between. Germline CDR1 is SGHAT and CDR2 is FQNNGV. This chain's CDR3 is CASSPWLGDEQYV. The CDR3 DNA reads TGTGCCAGCAGCCCGTGGTTGGGGGACGAGCAGTACGTC.

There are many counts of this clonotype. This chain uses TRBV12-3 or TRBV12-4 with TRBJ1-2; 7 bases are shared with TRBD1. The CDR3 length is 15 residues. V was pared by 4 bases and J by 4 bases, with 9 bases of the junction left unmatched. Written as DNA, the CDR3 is TGTGCCAGCAGTTACAGGGGATCCCTTGGCTATGGCTACACCTTC. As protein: CASSYRGSLGYGYTF.

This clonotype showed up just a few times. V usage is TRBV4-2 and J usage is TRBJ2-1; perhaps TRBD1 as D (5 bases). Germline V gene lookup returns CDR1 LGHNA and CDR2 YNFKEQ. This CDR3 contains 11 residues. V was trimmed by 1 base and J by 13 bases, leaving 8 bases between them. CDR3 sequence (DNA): TGTGCCAGCAGCCAAGGGGGCCCCCAGTTCTTC. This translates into CASSQGGPQFF.

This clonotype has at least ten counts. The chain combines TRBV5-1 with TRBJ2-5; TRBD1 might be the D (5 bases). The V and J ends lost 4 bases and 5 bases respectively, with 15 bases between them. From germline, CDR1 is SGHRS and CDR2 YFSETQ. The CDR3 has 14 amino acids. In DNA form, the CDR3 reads TGCGCCAGCAGCCGGGCGTCTCCAGGGGAGACCCAGTACTTC. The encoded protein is CASSRASPGETQYF.

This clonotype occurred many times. CDR3 residues: CASNAQGVTGELFF. DNA for the CDR3: TGTGCCAGCAACGCACAGGGGGTCACCGGGGAGCTGTTTTTT. This sequence joins TRBV5-5 and TRBJ2-2, with 8 positions matching TRBD1. Germline loops: CDR1 SGHKS, CDR2 YYEKEE (reference sequence). V was clipped by 6 bases and J by 4 bases; unmatched bases: 5. The CDR3 sequence is 14 residues long.

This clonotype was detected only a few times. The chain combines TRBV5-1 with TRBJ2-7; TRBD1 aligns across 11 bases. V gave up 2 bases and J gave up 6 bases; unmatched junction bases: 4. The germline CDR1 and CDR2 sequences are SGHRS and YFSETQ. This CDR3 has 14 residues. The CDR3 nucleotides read TGCGCCAGCAGCTTCGGACAGGGGGCCTCCGAGCAGTACTTC. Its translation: CASSFGQGASEQYF.

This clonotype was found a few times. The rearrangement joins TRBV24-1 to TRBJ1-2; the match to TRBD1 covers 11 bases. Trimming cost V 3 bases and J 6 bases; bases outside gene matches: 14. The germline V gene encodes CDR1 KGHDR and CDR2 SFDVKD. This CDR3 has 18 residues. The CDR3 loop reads CATSDGDLWTGGADGYTF. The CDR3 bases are TGTGCCACCAGTGATGGTGACCTCTGGACAGGGGGCGCGGATGGCTACACCTTC.

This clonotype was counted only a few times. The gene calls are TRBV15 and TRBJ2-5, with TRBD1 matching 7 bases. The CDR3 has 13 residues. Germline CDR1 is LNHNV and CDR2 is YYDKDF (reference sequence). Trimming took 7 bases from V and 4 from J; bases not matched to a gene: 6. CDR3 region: CATTPTGRETQYF. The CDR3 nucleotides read TGTGCCACCACTCCGACAGGGCGAGAGACCCAGTACTTC.